Only a few counts were recorded for the clone carrying this T cell receptor beta chain. The sample belongs to a study of cytomegalovirus exposure and HLA in healthy donors. Overall study: Earlier sequencing of about 179 million T cells yielded roughly 100 million unique TCR beta sequences.

Primers included in the PCR were 60 Vbeta and 13 Jbeta primers. Clones were read by immunoSEQ multiplex PCR, and TCRdb kept only the in-frame ones, dropping some. The sample has fewer than 110,000 clones; around three quarters are singletons. J was trimmed by 8 bases and V by 5 bases; bases with no gene match: 10. Germline V gives CDR1 MDHEN, CDR2 SYDVKM. The CDR3 is 17 amino acids. This TCR came from a young woman in good health and CMV-seropositive. The rearrangement joins TRBV28 to TRBJ2-1; 15 bases are shared with TRBD2. The source material was PBMCs. The CDR3 DNA follows: TGTGCCAGCAGTACCGGACTAGCGGGAGGGCGTGGGGATGAGCAGTTCTTC. This gives the protein CASSTGLAGGRGDEQFF.